The 19 T cell receptor beta chains below were found in one sample sequenced in a study of control samples from healthy donors and cancer patients. Profiling relied on immunoSEQ multiplex PCR, and the TCRdb table lists in-frame clones only, not all of them. The sample contains around 94,000 clones, 86% of which appear only once. The source material was blood. These receptors all come from a woman between 45 and 60 years old in good health.

This clone has a single count. The V call is TRBV7-2, the J call TRBJ1-2, with D maybe TRBD1 (6 bases). The ends were cut back, 1 base at V and 4 bases at J, with 16 bases in the middle. The CDR3 is made up of 16 amino acids. Germline CDR1 and CDR2: SGHTA and FQGNSA. The CDR3 DNA sequence: TGTGCCAGCAGCTTAGGAGGGACACATCGTCGCTATGGCTACACCTTC. Translating gives CASSLGGTHRRYGYTF.

The rearrangement joins TRBV9 to TRBJ2-7, with 11 bases fitting TRBD2. Germline assignment: CDR1 SGDLS and CDR2 YYNGEE. V trimming: 4 bases; J trimming: 5 bases; junction bases outside the gene matches: 14. The CDR3 loop spans 17 amino acids. The CDR3 DNA is TGTGCCAGCAGCCCCTCCCCGGGGCTAGCGGGAGGAAACGAGCAGTACTTC. This gives the protein CASSPSPGLAGGNEQYF. Variable domain in full (rest from reference TRBV9 and TRBJ2-7): DSGVTQTPKHLITATGQRVTLRCSPRSGDLSVYWYQQSLDQGLQFLIQYYNGEERAKGNILERFSAQQFPDLHSELNLSSLELGDSALYFCASSPSPGLAGGNEQYFGPGTRLTVT.

This clone was seen only a few times. CDR3 region: CASRRGDRGSGANVLTF. The CDR3 nucleotides are TGTGCCAGCAGGCGCGGGGACAGGGGCTCTGGGGCCAACGTCCTGACTTTC. V and J are TRBV5-4 and TRBJ2-6, with 10 bases fitting TRBD1. V trimming: 5 bases; J trimming: 0 bases; junction bases outside the gene matches: 5. Germline-derived CDR1 and CDR2 are SGHNT and YYREEE (reference sequence). The CDR3 sequence is 17 residues long. Based on the CDR3 plus reference TRBV5-4 and TRBJ2-6, the full variable domain is ETGVTQSPTHLIKTRGQQVTLRCSSQSGHNTVSWYQQALGQGPQFIFQYYREEENGRGNFPPRFSGLQFPNYSSELNVNALELDDSALYLCASRRGDRGSGANVLTFGAGSRLTVL.

The V and J genes are TRBV5-1 and TRBJ2-6, with D possibly being TRBD2 (5 bases). Germline values: CDR1 SGHRS, CDR2 YFSETQ. Trimming stripped 2 bases from V and 4 bases from J, with 13 bases between. The CDR3 is 16 residues long. Written as DNA, the CDR3 is TGCGCCAGCAGCTTTCTCGCGGGTCAAGGGGCCAACGTCCTGACTTTC. It translates to CASSFLAGQGANVLTF.

V usage is TRBV18 and J usage is TRBJ2-5; no definite D call. V dropped 2 bases and J dropped 0 bases, with 7 bases sitting between them. The CDR3 has 14 residues. Looked up from germline, CDR1 is KGHSH and CDR2 is LQKENI. The CDR3 sequence is CASSPSNYQETQYF. The DNA for the CDR3 is TGTGCCAGCTCACCATCCAACTACCAAGAGACCCAGTACTTC.

Only one count was recorded for this clone. As the CDR3 is not closed by the conserved phenylalanine or tryptophan, this likely results from a read error. The rearrangement links TRBV4-1 to TRBJ1-5, with no clear D. The CDR3 consists of 15 residues. Germline assignment: CDR1 MGHRA and CDR2 YSYEKL. The CDR3 nucleotides read TGCGCCAGCAGCCCGGGTGAGGCAGCCAATCATCCCCAGCATCCT. It yields the protein CASSPGEAANHPQHP.

This chain joins TRBV7-2 and TRBJ2-7; TRBD1 agrees at 10 bases. The CDR3 consists of 16 residues. J lost 5 bases, V lost 3 bases, and 10 bases had no gene match. Per germline, CDR1 SGHTA and CDR2 FQGNSA. CDR3 amino acids: CASSLQPGQGNNEQYF. CDR3 nucleotides: TGTGCCAGCAGCTTGCAACCGGGACAGGGGAATAACGAGCAGTACTTC.

The gene calls are TRBV6-4 and TRBJ2-1; 8 bases are shared with TRBD2. In germline, CDR1 is MRHNA, CDR2 SNTAGT. The CDR3 extends over 13 amino acids. The junction had 7 bases not matched to a gene; V was cut back by 6 bases and J by 9 bases. CDR3 region: CASRNGGGTEQFF. CDR3 nucleotide sequence: TGTGCCAGCAGAAACGGGGGGGGAACTGAGCAGTTCTTC.

The genes are TRBV7-9 and TRBJ1-2, with TRBD1 identical over 8 bases. Unmatched junction bases numbered 3, after V lost 6 bases and J lost 6 bases. The CDR3 is made up of 12 amino acids. In germline, CDR1 is SEHNR, CDR2 FQNEAQ (reference sequence). The CDR3 spells CASRGQEDGYTF. CDR3 nucleotide sequence: TGTGCCAGCAGGGGACAGGAAGATGGCTACACCTTC.

The chain carries TRBV5-1 and TRBJ1-2; D unresolved. Germline CDR1 SGHRS, CDR2 YFSETQ. This CDR3 has 15 residues. V was pared by 0 bases and J by 0 bases, with 9 bases between. CDR3: CASSLDRASNYGYTF. In nucleotides, the CDR3 is TGCGCCAGCAGCTTGGATAGGGCCTCTAACTATGGCTACACCTTC. Supplemented by reference TRBV5-1 and TRBJ1-2, the full variable domain reads KAGVTQTPRYLIKTRGQQVTLSCSPISGHRSVSWYQQTPGQGLQFLFEYFSETQRNKGNFPGRFSGRQFSNSRSEMNVSTLELGDSALYLCASSLDRASNYGYTFGSGTRLTVV.

This chain connects TRBV7-8 to TRBJ2-1; 8 bases map to TRBD2. The V gene's germline CDR1 is SGHVS and CDR2 FQNEAQ. Germline trimming cut 5 bases from V and 7 bases from J; bases unmatched to any gene: 10. This CDR3 region has 15 residues. Here the CDR3 DNA reads TGTGCCAGCAGCCCTCGGGGGGGTCTGATGAATGAGCAGTTCTTC. Encoded protein: CASSPRGGLMNEQFF.

Ten or more counts support this clone. The rearrangement joins TRBV3-1 (or the pseudogene TRBV3-2) to TRBJ1-1; 10 bases are a match to TRBD1. The J segment lost 6 bases and the V segment lost 1 base, leaving 8 bases of the junction unmatched. The germline gives CDR1 LGHDT, CDR2 YNNKEL (reference sequence). The CDR3 extends over 16 amino acids. The chain's CDR3 is CASSQVQRQGAAEAFF. CDR3 sequence (DNA): TGTGCCAGCAGCCAAGTGCAGCGACAGGGGGCCGCTGAAGCTTTCTTT.

This chain uses TRBV7-2 with TRBJ1-1; no definite D call. V lost 0 bases, J lost 0 bases, and 5 bases lay in between. The CDR3 spans 14 residues. Germline CDR1 reads SGHTA; CDR2 reads FQGNSA. The DNA for the CDR3 is TGTGCCAGCAGCTTAGCGGTGGTGAACACTGAAGCTTTCTTT. Translation: CASSLAVVNTEAFF.

The chain combines TRBV5-5 with TRBJ2-1, with D hard to call. This CDR3 has 14 amino acids. The germline V gene encodes CDR1 SGHKS and CDR2 YYEKEE (reference sequence). V was shortened by 2 bases and J by 3 bases, with 9 bases between the two germline ends. The CDR3 sequence is CASSFYTNYNEQFF. For the CDR3, the DNA is TGTGCCAGCAGCTTTTACACAAACTACAATGAGCAGTTCTTC.

J is TRBJ2-1 and V is TRBV4-2; perhaps TRBD1 as D (5 bases). Germline V lookup: CDR1 LGHNA, CDR2 YNFKEQ. Between the trimmed V and J ends, which lost 1 base and 11 bases, there was a span of 6 bases. This CDR3 spans 11 amino acids. CDR3 nucleotide sequence: TGTGCCAGCAGCCAAGGACAGAAGCAGTTCTTC. This gives the protein CASSQGQKQFF.

This clone came up once. The gene calls are TRBV5-4 and TRBJ2-1; a possible D gene is TRBD2 (7 bases). The CDR3 is 13 amino acids. Germline CDR1 SGHNT, CDR2 YYREEE (reference sequence). V was cut by 6 bases and J by 10 bases, with 17 bases left in between. CDR3 in amino acids: CASKGGVRGEQFF. The CDR3 region has the DNA TGTGCCAGCAAGGGGGGGGTCAGGGGCGAGCAGTTCTTC.

V gene TRBV7-2 combines with J gene TRBJ2-3, with 8 nucleotides matching TRBD2. V was clipped by 1 base and J by 1 base; unmatched bases: 1. This CDR3 contains 15 residues. The germline V gene encodes CDR1 SGHTA and CDR2 FQGNSA. CDR3 sequence (DNA): TGTGCCAGCAGCTTAGAGGGACTAGGCACAGATACGCAGTATTTT. Protein: CASSLEGLGTDTQYF.

The CDR3 region has the DNA TGTGCCAGCAGCTTCCGGGACACAGAGGGTGATGAAAAACTGTTTTTT. Amino acid sequence: CASSFRDTEGDEKLFF. This chain uses TRBV13 with TRBJ1-4, with TRBD1 as a possible D gene (6 bases). Trimming pared 3 bases from V and 6 bases from J, leaving 17 bases between. Per germline, CDR1 PRHDT and CDR2 FYEKMQ (reference sequence). The CDR3 is 16 residues long.

This chain connects TRBV5-6 to TRBJ2-1; TRBD2 agrees at 10 bases. CDR1 is SGHDT, CDR2 YYEEEE, per germline. The CDR3 consists of 15 residues. The V segment lost 1 base and the J segment 4 bases; nucleotides outside the gene matches: 2. CDR3 sequence reads: CASSLTSGVYNEQFF. The CDR3 DNA sequence: TGTGCCAGCAGCTTGACTAGCGGGGTATACAATGAGCAGTTCTTC.